These 27 T cell receptor beta chains were sequenced from one sample in a study of CD8+CD57+ T cells in acquired aplastic anemia. Template material for TCR beta VDJ and CDR3 profiling consisted of genomic DNA. A single record per CDR3 protein comes from TCRdb applying MiXCR to the reads. The top ten clones hold less than 0.85% of a sample with hundreds of thousands of distinct CDR3 sequences, roughly 34% of them seen once. Patients who underwent sequencing had shown CD8+CD57+ cell expansion by flow cytometry. Sequenced material: sorted CD4+, CD8+, or CD8+CD57+ T cells (not recorded which) from PBMCs. These receptors all stem from a human donor with aplastic anemia.

This chain links TRBV7-2 with TRBJ1-2; possibly TRBD1 for D (6 bases). V was cut by 5 bases and J by 7 bases, with 20 bases left in between. CDR1 is SGHTA and CDR2 is FQGNSA in the germline V gene. The CDR3 runs 15 residues. CDR3 in DNA: TGTGCCAGCAGCCAACTCGGGACACTCCTAGGTGGCTACACCTTC. It translates to CASSQLGTLLGGYTF.

This clonotype has just a few counts. The DNA for the CDR3 is TGTGCCAGCAGTTTTTCTCCGGGGGCCGACACCGGGGAGCTGTTTTTT. The encoded protein is CASSFSPGADTGELFF. The chain links TRBV12-3 or TRBV12-4 to TRBJ2-2; D may be TRBD1 or TRBD2 (6 bases each). Deletions cut 3 bases from V and 3 bases from J, with 14 bases between. CDR3 length equals 16 residues.

This clonotype was counted many times. The V gene is TRBV24-1, the J gene TRBJ2-7, with 9 nucleotides matching TRBD2. The V segment lost 8 bases and the J segment 7 bases; nucleotides outside the gene matches: 11. Germline loops: CDR1 KGHDR, CDR2 SFDVKD. This CDR3 is 14 amino acids long. CDR3 bases: TGTGCCACCATGAGTAGCGGGAGCACAGTGGAGCAGTACTTC. Amino acid sequence: CATMSSGSTVEQYF.

This clonotype was observed a few times. The rearrangement joins TRBV6-1 to TRBJ2-2, with TRBD1 matching 12 bases. The J segment lost 3 bases and the V segment lost 6 bases, leaving 2 bases of the junction unmatched. This CDR3 is built from 15 residues. Germline CDR1 reads MNHNS; CDR2 reads SASEGT. The CDR3 loop reads CASRGQGAYTGELFF. CDR3 bases: TGTGCCAGCAGGGGACAGGGGGCCTACACCGGGGAGCTGTTTTTT.

The chain recombines TRBV15 with TRBJ2-3, with D uncertain. V shed 3 bases and J shed 1 base, with 14 bases lying between them. Germline CDR1 is LNHNV and CDR2 is YYDKDF (reference sequence). The CDR3 extends over 16 amino acids. CDR3 amino acids: CATSSSRRGGTDTQYF. CDR3 nucleotides: TGTGCCACCAGCAGCTCCAGGCGAGGAGGCACAGATACGCAGTATTTT.

The chain employs TRBV24-1 and TRBJ1-1; D unresolved. Looked up from germline, CDR1 is KGHDR and CDR2 is SFDVKD. Trimming stripped 4 bases from V and 4 bases from J, with 3 bases between. CDR3 length: 11 amino acids. The CDR3 DNA reads as TGTGCCACCAGTGACGGCACTGAAGCTTTCTTT. Translating it yields CATSDGTEAFF.

This clonotype was counted at least ten times. V usage is TRBV7-2 and J usage is TRBJ1-2; 12 positions match TRBD1. Germline V CDR1 and CDR2: SGHTA, FQGNSA. This CDR3 has 15 amino acids. V shed 5 bases and J 7 bases; nucleotides not matched to a gene: 8. In nucleotides, the CDR3 is TGTGCCAGCAGCCGGAGAGGGACAGGGGGCGGTGGCTACACCTTC. Encoded protein: CASSRRGTGGGGYTF.

The sample holds many counts of this clonotype. This chain uses TRBV7-2 with TRBJ1-2, with TRBD1 matching over 8 bases. CDR3 size: 14 residues. V lost 5 bases to trimming and J lost 8 bases; unmatched junction nucleotides: 10. Germline V gives CDR1 SGHTA, CDR2 FQGNSA. DNA of the CDR3: TGTGCCAGCAGCGCACGGACAGGGCTTTGGGGCTACACCTTC. Translation: CASSARTGLWGYTF.

The J gene is TRBJ2-3, the V gene TRBV6-4; no firm D call. Trimming stripped 0 bases from V and 5 bases from J, with 9 bases between. Germline CDR1 and CDR2: MRHNA and SNTAGT. CDR3 size: 14 residues. The CDR3 DNA follows: TGTGCCAGCAGTGACTCAAGTTCAGGAGATACGCAGTATTTT. As protein: CASSDSSSGDTQYF.

This chain links TRBV29-1 with TRBJ2-4, with a possible D match to TRBD1 (6 bases). CDR3 length: 13 residues. Trimming removed 1 base at V and 6 bases at J, with 10 bases between. CDR1 is SQVTM, CDR2 ANQGSEA, per germline. The CDR3 is CSVEGRGGNIQYF. DNA for the CDR3: TGCAGCGTTGAAGGCAGGGGCGGAAACATTCAGTACTTC.

This clonotype was seen ten or more times. V and J are TRBV20-1 and TRBJ1-6; no reliable D call. The V end was cut by 5 bases, the J end by 6 bases, with 17 bases between. The CDR3 is made up of 15 amino acids. CDR1 DFQATT and CDR2 SNEGSKA come from the germline V gene (reference sequence). CDR3 coding DNA: TGCAGTGCTGCGTCGGAAGGGATAGGTAATTCACCCCTCCACTTT. Its protein product is CSAASEGIGNSPLHF.

V usage is TRBV30 and J usage is TRBJ1-3; the D is unclear. The germline V and J ends were trimmed by 1 base and 0 bases, with 7 bases remaining between them. The germline V gene has CDR1 GTSNPN and CDR2 SVGIG (reference sequence). The CDR3 contains 14 residues. CDR3 bases: TGTGCCTGGAGTGACGGGTACTCTGGAAACACCATATATTTT. This sequence encodes CAWSDGYSGNTIYF.

The chain combines TRBV15 with TRBJ1-6; 9 bases line up with TRBD1. Germline CDR1 and CDR2: LNHNV and YYDKDF (reference sequence). The length of the CDR3 is 19 residues. Losses at the gene ends were 5 bases for V and 6 bases for J; bases not matched to a gene: 17. The CDR3 loop reads CATSFGRDRESIVNSPLHF. CDR3 DNA: TGTGCCACCAGCTTCGGCCGGGACAGGGAATCTATAGTTAATTCACCCCTCCACTTT.

The sample holds a few counts of this clonotype. Being one base from a much bigger clone, this may be a read error. V usage is TRBV7-8 and J usage is TRBJ2-7; no definite D call. The CDR3 covers 13 residues. Germline CDR1 and CDR2: SGHVS and FQNEAQ. CDR3 region: CASSLASYYGQYF. In DNA form, the CDR3 reads TGTGCCAGCAGCTTAGCATCCTACTACGGGCAGTACTTC.

This clonotype was observed many times. This chain uses TRBV19 with TRBJ1-6; the match to TRBD1 covers 9 bases. The length of the CDR3 is 15 residues. Trimming at V came to 2 bases and at J to 10 bases, leaving 6 bases not matched to a gene. Germline CDR1 is LNHDA and CDR2 is SQIVND (reference sequence). For the CDR3, the DNA is TGTGCCAGTAGTATAAGGACAGGGGTACTCTCACCCCTCCACTTT. Its protein product is CASSIRTGVLSPLHF.

This clonotype appeared many times. This chain connects TRBV10-3 to TRBJ2-7; perhaps TRBD2 as D (6 bases). Germline CDR1 reads ENHRY; CDR2 reads SYGVKD. V lost 6 bases and J lost 6, with 15 bases in between. This CDR3 has 13 amino acids. CDR3 region: CAIRNTSSGEQYF. As DNA, the CDR3 is TGTGCCATCAGGAACACTAGCTCGGGCGAGCAGTACTTC.

Ten or more counts support this clonotype. The chain recombines TRBV11-2 with TRBJ1-2; possible D gene TRBD1, 5 bases. Trimming stripped 0 bases from V and 3 bases from J, with 8 bases between. The germline V gene encodes CDR1 SGHAT and CDR2 FQNNGV. The CDR3 sequence is 14 residues long. The chain's CDR3 is CASSLDQGYYGYTF. The CDR3 DNA follows: TGTGCCAGCAGCTTAGATCAGGGTTACTATGGCTACACCTTC.

Notes on this clonotype: This may arise from a read error, as a much more abundant clone is one base away. The genes are TRBV7-2 and TRBJ2-5, with D perhaps TRBD1 or TRBD2 (5 bases each). The V gene's germline CDR1 is SGHTA and CDR2 FQGNSA. The CDR3 runs to 14 residues. V was clipped by 2 bases and J by 0 bases, with 7 bases between them. CDR3 sequence (DNA): TGTGCCAGCAGCTTATTGGGACACCAAGAGACCCAGTACTTC. This translates into CASSLLGHQETQYF.

This clonotype was found a few times. A much larger clonotype is one base distant, so this may be a read error. The gene calls are TRBV7-2 and TRBJ2-7; 7 bases match TRBD2. The CDR3 has 13 amino acids. CDR1 is SGHTA and CDR2 is FQGNSA in the germline V gene. The DNA for the CDR3 is TGTGTCAGCAGCTTAAAGGGAGGGTACGAGCAGTACTTC. Amino acids: CVSSLKGGYEQYF.

J is TRBJ2-2 and V is TRBV19, with 10 bases aligning to TRBD1. Germline V gene data show CDR1 as LNHDA and CDR2 as SQIVND (reference sequence). With 6 bases clipped from V and 4 bases from J, the junction kept 8 bases outside the gene matches. The CDR3 is 16 residues long. The CDR3 DNA sequence: TGTGCCAGTAGGGACAGGGGGGACGGAGGCACCGGGGAGCTGTTTTTT. It encodes CASRDRGDGGTGELFF.

There are many counts of this clonotype. V and J are TRBV7-9 and TRBJ1-1, with unresolved D. V lost 2 bases and J 5 bases, leaving 12 bases between the germline ends. Germline CDR1 is SEHNR and CDR2 is FQNEAQ (reference sequence). The CDR3 spans 14 residues. CDR3 sequence: CASSLWDAGTEAFF. The CDR3 nucleotides read TGTGCCAGCAGCTTATGGGATGCGGGGACTGAAGCTTTCTTT.

Here the CDR3 reads CAIGPGRGDYGYTF. CDR3 nucleotides: TGTGCCATCGGGCCAGGGCGAGGGGACTATGGCTACACCTTC. J is TRBJ1-2 and V is TRBV28, with D perhaps TRBD1 (5 bases). Deletions cut 10 bases from V and 3 bases from J, with 18 bases between. Germline lookup yields CDR1 MDHEN and CDR2 SYDVKM. The CDR3 contains 14 residues.

The chain combines TRBV5-1 with TRBJ2-1; 8 bases are shared with TRBD2. The trim removed 0 bases at V and 7 bases at J, leaving 9 bases unmatched. This CDR3 is built from 16 residues. CDR1 and CDR2 from the germline V gene are SGHRS and YFSETQ. CDR3 sequence (DNA): TGCGCCAGCAGCTTGGTGAACGGGGGGGGCGGTAATGAGCAGTTCTTC. This encodes CASSLVNGGGGNEQFF.

This clonotype was counted ten times or more. This chain connects TRBV9 to TRBJ1-1, with D perhaps TRBD1 (5 bases). The germline gives CDR1 SGDLS, CDR2 YYNGEE. V lost 3 bases and J lost 3, with 9 bases in between. This CDR3 is 13 amino acids long. CDR3 sequence reads: CASSGDRDTEAFF. In nucleotides, the CDR3 is TGTGCCAGCAGCGGCGACAGAGACACTGAAGCTTTCTTT. Variable domain in full (rest from reference TRBV9 and TRBJ1-1): DSGVTQTPKHLITATGQRVTLRCSPRSGDLSVYWYQQSLDQGLQFLIQYYNGEERAKGNILERFSAQQFPDLHSELNLSSLELGDSALYFCASSGDRDTEAFFGQGTRLTVV.

The V and J genes are TRBV15 and TRBJ1-3; 7 bases agree with TRBD1. V shed 4 bases, J shed 10 bases, and the junction held 7 bases outside the gene matches. CDR1 LNHNV and CDR2 YYDKDF come from the germline V gene (reference sequence). The CDR3 runs 13 residues. Here the CDR3 reads CATSTEQGKTIYF. CDR3 coding DNA: TGTGCCACCAGCACGGAACAGGGGAAGACCATATATTTT.

This clonotype was picked up a small number of times. The V gene is TRBV10-3, the J gene TRBJ1-3; D unclear. Germline loops: CDR1 ENHRY, CDR2 SYGVKD. V dropped 2 bases and J dropped 0 bases, with 5 bases sitting between them. CDR3 size: 14 residues. The CDR3 reads CAISENGSGNTIYF. The CDR3 DNA follows: TGTGCCATCAGTGAGAATGGCTCTGGAAACACCATATATTTT.

This clonotype occurred a few times. The rearrangement links TRBV5-1 to TRBJ2-7, with D possibly being TRBD2 (5 bases). Germline V gene data show CDR1 as SGHRS and CDR2 as YFSETQ. This CDR3 contains 15 residues. V was shortened by 0 bases and J by 5 bases, with 15 bases between the two germline ends. CDR3 protein: CASSLGRLGIDEQYF. The CDR3 coding sequence is TGCGCCAGCAGCTTGGGCCGACTCGGGATAGACGAGCAGTACTTC.